Below are 14 T cell receptor beta chains sequenced from a single sample in a study of graft-versus-host responses after intestinal transplantation. Their recognized antigens are unknown. Libraries were prepared by immunoSEQ multiplex PCR; TCRdb keeps only in-frame clonotypes and omits some of them. In the table there are under 90,000 clones, roughly 90% of which are singletons. Sample: unstimulated CD8+ T cells sorted from spleen or lymph node cells, taken before transplant. The origin of the receptors is a human donor who was the organ donor for an intestinal transplant.

This clone was seen just once. The V and J genes are TRBV5-1 and TRBJ1-1, with TRBD1 matching 10 bases. Germline CDR1 reads SGHRS; CDR2 reads YFSETQ. The CDR3 is 16 residues long. V was pared by 4 bases and J by 5 bases, with 11 bases of the junction left unmatched. The DNA of the CDR3 is TGCGCCAGCAGCACCGGACAGGGGGGTTGGGGGACTGAAGCTTTCTTT. Translating it yields CASSTGQGGWGTEAFF.

In the case of this clone: The identical CDR3 is also encoded by other nucleotide sequences in the sample. The chain employs TRBV27 and TRBJ1-5; possibly TRBD1 for D (6 bases). The CDR3 contains 15 residues. Germline assignment: CDR1 MNHEY and CDR2 SMNVEV (reference sequence). V lost 4 bases and J 0 bases, leaving 10 bases between the germline ends. The CDR3 loop is CASSSGQNSNQPQHF. DNA for the CDR3: TGTGCCAGCAGTTCCGGACAGAATAGCAATCAGCCCCAGCATTTT.

The chain is built from TRBV11-2 and TRBJ2-1, with 13 bases lining up with TRBD2. CDR1 and CDR2 from the germline V gene are SGHAT and FQNNGV. Unmatched junction bases numbered 2, after V lost 4 bases and J lost 5 bases. This CDR3 spans 15 amino acids. The CDR3, as DNA: TGTGCCAGCAGCTCAACTAGCGGGGGGGACAATGAGCAGTTCTTC. Amino acid sequence: CASSSTSGGDNEQFF.

The chain uses TRBV6-5 and TRBJ2-1; possible D gene TRBD1, 6 bases. This CDR3 contains 15 residues. Germline assignment: CDR1 MNHEY and CDR2 SVGAGI. Between the trimmed V and J ends, which lost 6 bases and 3 bases, there was a span of 15 bases. CDR3 in amino acids: CASRKTGWGYNEQFF. CDR3 bases: TGTGCCAGCAGAAAAACAGGGTGGGGCTACAATGAGCAGTTCTTC.

In the case of this clone: The germline gene is not matched at one end of the junction; a read error may be the cause. The V gene is TRBV30, the J gene TRBJ2-1, with D perhaps matching TRBD1 (5 bases). The CDR3 loop spans 14 amino acids. CDR1 GTSNPN and CDR2 SVGIG come from the germline V gene (reference sequence). The CDR3 nucleotides are TGTGCCTGGGAGTTTCAGGGATCCTACAATGGGCAGTTCTTC. It translates to CAWEFQGSYNGQFF.

The chain couples TRBV15 to TRBJ1-2; a weak D match, TRBD1 (6 bases). The CDR3 loop spans 15 amino acids. CDR1 LNHNV and CDR2 YYDKDF come from the germline V gene (reference sequence). Trimming took off 0 bases at V and 8 bases at J, with 16 bases between the two ends. The CDR3 nucleotides read TGTGCCACCAGCAGAGATCCCTCGGCGGGGGCGGGCTACACCTTC. Translating gives CATSRDPSAGAGYTF.

V usage is TRBV27 and J usage is TRBJ2-5; weak D call: TRBD2 (5 bases). The V gene's germline CDR1 is MNHEY and CDR2 SMNVEV (reference sequence). The CDR3 is 13 residues long. V was pared by 5 bases and J by 5 bases, with 12 bases between. The chain's CDR3 is CASSTEGTETQYF. CDR3 coding DNA: TGTGCCAGCAGTACCGAGGGTACGGAGACCCAGTACTTC.

This clone came up a few times. The V and J genes are TRBV6-6 and TRBJ2-7; TRBD1 is a possible D gene (6 bases). The CDR3 runs to 16 residues. CDR1 MNHNY and CDR2 SVGAGI come from the germline V gene (reference sequence). Trimming removed 2 bases at V and 3 bases at J, with 17 bases between. The CDR3 nucleotides are TGTGCCAGCAGTTACGACAAACCCGGACAGATCTACGAGCAGTACGTC. As protein: CASSYDKPGQIYEQYV.

This clone was detected once. The genes are TRBV27 and TRBJ1-1, with D uncertain. Germline values: CDR1 MNHEY, CDR2 SMNVEV (reference sequence). The CDR3 is 13 amino acids. V gave up 3 bases and J gave up 4 bases, with 9 bases separating them. CDR3 loop: CASSLGVGTEAFF. The CDR3 DNA reads TGTGCCAGCAGTTTGGGAGTAGGCACTGAAGCTTTCTTT.

In DNA form, the CDR3 reads TGTGCCAGCAGTACGAGAACGCTGACAGGGCCCCCCGGGGAGCTGTTTTTT. Translation gives CASSTRTLTGPPGELFF. The chain employs TRBV27 and TRBJ2-2; 7 nucleotides align to TRBD1. V shed 5 bases, J shed 6 bases, and the junction held 15 bases outside the gene matches. This CDR3 is built from 17 residues. From germline, CDR1 is MNHEY and CDR2 SMNVEV (reference sequence).

In this sample, this clone turned up once. The chain combines TRBV28 with TRBJ1-1; the match to TRBD1 covers 8 bases. The CDR3 has 14 amino acids. Trimming removed 6 bases from V and 0 bases from J; junction bases left unmatched: 3. Germline CDR1 and CDR2: MDHEN and SYDVKM. The CDR3 nucleotides are TGTGCCAGCAGCAACAGGGGGATGAACACTGAAGCTTTCTTT. Amino acids: CASSNRGMNTEAFF. The full variable domain, its missing parts supplied by reference TRBV28 and TRBJ1-1, is DVKVTQSSRYLVKRTGEKVFLECVQDMDHENMFWYRQDPGLGLRLIYFSYDVKMKEKGDIPEGYSVSREKKERFSLILESASTNQTSMYLCASSNRGMNTEAFFGQGTRLTVV.

The gene calls are TRBV9 and TRBJ1-4; perhaps TRBD1 as D (5 bases). The V end was cut by 1 base, the J end by 7 bases, with 17 bases between. The CDR3 spans 16 residues. The germline V gene has CDR1 SGDLS and CDR2 YYNGEE. The CDR3: CASSVLGGGSGEKLFF. The CDR3 nucleotides read TGTGCCAGCAGCGTATTGGGGGGGGGTAGCGGTGAAAAACTGTTTTTT.

The chain employs TRBV27 and TRBJ2-7, with 11 bases lining up with TRBD1. This CDR3 spans 15 amino acids. V gave up 3 bases and J gave up 4 bases; unmatched junction bases: 5. Germline values: CDR1 MNHEY, CDR2 SMNVEV (reference sequence). The CDR3 spells CASSFTGTGGYEQYV. Here the CDR3 DNA reads TGTGCCAGCAGTTTTACCGGGACAGGGGGGTACGAGCAGTACGTC.

The chain combines TRBV6-1 with TRBJ2-2; 13 bases match TRBD2. The CDR3 extends over 15 amino acids. V was clipped by 8 bases and J by 6 bases; unmatched bases: 6. Germline V gives CDR1 MNHNS, CDR2 SASEGT. The CDR3 DNA sequence: TGTGCCAGCCGTACTAGCGGGGGGGCCTCCGGGGAGCTGTTTTTT. Residues: CASRTSGGASGELFF.